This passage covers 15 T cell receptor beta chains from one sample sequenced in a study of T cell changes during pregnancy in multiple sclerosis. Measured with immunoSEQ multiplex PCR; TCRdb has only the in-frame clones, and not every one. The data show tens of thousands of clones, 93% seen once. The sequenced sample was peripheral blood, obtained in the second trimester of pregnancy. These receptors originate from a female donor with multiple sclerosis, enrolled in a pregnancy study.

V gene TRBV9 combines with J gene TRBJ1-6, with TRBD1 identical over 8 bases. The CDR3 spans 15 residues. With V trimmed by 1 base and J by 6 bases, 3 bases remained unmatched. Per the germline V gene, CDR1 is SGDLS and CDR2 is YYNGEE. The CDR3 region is CASSVTGQVNSPLHF. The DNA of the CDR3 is TGTGCCAGCAGCGTAACGGGACAGGTTAATTCACCCCTCCACTTT.

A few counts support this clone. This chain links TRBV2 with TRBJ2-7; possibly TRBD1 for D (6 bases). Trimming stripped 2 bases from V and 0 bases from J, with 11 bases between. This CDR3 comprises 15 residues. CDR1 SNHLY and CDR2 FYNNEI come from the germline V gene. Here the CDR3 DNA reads TGTGCCAGCAGTGAATGGAGGACAGACTCCTACGAGCAGTACTTC. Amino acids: CASSEWRTDSYEQYF.

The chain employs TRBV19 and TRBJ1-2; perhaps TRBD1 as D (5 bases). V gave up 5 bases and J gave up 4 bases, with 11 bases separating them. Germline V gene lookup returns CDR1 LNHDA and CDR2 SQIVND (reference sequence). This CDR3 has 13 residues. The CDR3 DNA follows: TGTGCCAGTAGTTGGGAGGGGTCCTATGGCTACACCTTC. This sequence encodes CASSWEGSYGYTF.

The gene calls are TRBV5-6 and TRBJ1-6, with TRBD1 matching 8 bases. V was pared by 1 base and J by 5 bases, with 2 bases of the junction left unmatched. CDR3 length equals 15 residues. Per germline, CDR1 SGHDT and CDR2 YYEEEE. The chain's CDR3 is CASSLRTGNNSPLHF. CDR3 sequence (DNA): TGTGCCAGCAGCTTGCGGACAGGGAATAATTCACCCCTCCACTTT.

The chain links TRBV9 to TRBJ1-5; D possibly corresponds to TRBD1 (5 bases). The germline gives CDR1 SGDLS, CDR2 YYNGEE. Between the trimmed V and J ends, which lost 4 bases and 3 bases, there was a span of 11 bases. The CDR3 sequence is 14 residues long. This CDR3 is CASSSGGDNQPQHF. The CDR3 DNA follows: TGTGCCAGCAGCTCGGGGGGGGACAATCAGCCCCAGCATTTT. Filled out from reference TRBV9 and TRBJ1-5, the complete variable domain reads DSGVTQTPKHLITATGQRVTLRCSPRSGDLSVYWYQQSLDQGLQFLIQYYNGEERAKGNILERFSAQQFPDLHSELNLSSLELGDSALYFCASSSGGDNQPQHFGDGTRLSIL.

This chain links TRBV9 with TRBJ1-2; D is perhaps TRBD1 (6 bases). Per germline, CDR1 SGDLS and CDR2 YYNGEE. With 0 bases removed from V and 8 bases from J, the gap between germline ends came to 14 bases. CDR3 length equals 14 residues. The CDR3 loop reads CASSVVGEGEGYTF. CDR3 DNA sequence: TGTGCCAGCAGCGTAGTGGGCGAGGGGGAAGGCTACACCTTC. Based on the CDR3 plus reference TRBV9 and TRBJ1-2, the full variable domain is DSGVTQTPKHLITATGQRVTLRCSPRSGDLSVYWYQQSLDQGLQFLIQYYNGEERAKGNILERFSAQQFPDLHSELNLSSLELGDSALYFCASSVVGEGEGYTFGSGTRLTVV.

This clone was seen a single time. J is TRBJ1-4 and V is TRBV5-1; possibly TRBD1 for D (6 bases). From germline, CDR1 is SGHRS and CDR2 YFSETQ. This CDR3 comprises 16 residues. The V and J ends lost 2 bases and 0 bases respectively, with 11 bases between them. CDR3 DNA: TGCGCCAGCAGCTTACAGGGCCCATCAACTAATGAAAAACTGTTTTTT. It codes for CASSLQGPSTNEKLFF.

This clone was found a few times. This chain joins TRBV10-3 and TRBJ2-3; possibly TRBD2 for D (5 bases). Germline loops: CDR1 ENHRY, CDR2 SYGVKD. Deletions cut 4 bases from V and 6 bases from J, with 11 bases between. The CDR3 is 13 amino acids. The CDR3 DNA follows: TGTGCCATCAGTGCGACTATTCAGGATACGCAGTATTTT. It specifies CAISATIQDTQYF.

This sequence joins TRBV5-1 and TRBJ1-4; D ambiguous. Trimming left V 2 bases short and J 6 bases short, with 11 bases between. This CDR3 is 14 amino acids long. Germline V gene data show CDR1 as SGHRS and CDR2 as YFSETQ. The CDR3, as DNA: TGCGCCAGCAGCTTAGCCCCGTCGGATGAAAAACTGTTTTTT. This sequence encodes CASSLAPSDEKLFF.

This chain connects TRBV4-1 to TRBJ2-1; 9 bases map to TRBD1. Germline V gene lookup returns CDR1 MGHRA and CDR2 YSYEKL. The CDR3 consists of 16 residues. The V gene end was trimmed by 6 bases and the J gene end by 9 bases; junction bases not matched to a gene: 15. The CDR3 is CASSHGPGTGIFEQFF. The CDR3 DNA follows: TGCGCCAGCAGTCATGGCCCGGGGACAGGGATTTTTGAGCAGTTCTTC.

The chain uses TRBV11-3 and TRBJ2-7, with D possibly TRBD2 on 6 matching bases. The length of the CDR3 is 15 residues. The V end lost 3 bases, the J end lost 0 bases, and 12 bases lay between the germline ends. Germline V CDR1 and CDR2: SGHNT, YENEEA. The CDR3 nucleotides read TGTGCCAGCAGCTTGGGAGGATCGTCCTCCTACGAGCAGTACTTC. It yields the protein CASSLGGSSSYEQYF.

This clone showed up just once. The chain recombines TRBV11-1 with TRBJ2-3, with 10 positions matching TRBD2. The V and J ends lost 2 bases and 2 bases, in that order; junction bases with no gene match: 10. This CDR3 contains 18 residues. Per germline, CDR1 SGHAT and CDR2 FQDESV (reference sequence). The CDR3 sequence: CASSLIAGGRMNTDTQYF. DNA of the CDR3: TGTGCCAGCAGCTTAATAGCGGGGGGACGAATGAACACAGATACGCAGTATTTT.

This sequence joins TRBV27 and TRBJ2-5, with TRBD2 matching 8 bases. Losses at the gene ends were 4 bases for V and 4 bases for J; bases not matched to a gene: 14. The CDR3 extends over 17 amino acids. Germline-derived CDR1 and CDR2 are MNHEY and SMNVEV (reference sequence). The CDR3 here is CASSSTPSGGSPETQYF. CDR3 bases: TGTGCCAGCAGTTCGACCCCGAGCGGGGGATCTCCAGAGACCCAGTACTTC.

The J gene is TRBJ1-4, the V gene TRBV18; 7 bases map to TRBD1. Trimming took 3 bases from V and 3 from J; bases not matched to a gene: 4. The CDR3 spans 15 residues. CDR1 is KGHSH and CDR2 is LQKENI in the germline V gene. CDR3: CASSPTGQANEKLFF. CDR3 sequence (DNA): TGTGCCAGCTCACCGACAGGGCAGGCTAATGAAAAACTGTTTTTT.

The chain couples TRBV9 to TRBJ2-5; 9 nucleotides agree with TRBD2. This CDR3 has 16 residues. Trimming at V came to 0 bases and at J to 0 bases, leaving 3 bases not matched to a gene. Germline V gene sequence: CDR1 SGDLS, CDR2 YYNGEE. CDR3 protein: CASSVGSGGHQETQYF. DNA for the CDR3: TGTGCCAGCAGCGTAGGTAGCGGGGGCCACCAAGAGACCCAGTACTTC.